These T cell receptor beta chains were read from a single sample in a study of cytomegalovirus exposure and HLA in healthy donors. Clones were sequenced by immunoSEQ multiplex PCR, and TCRdb holds only the in-frame ones, with some missing. The data show 120,000 or so clones, around three fifths seen once. The sequencing input was PBMCs. Every receptor here comes from a woman in her thirties or forties in good health and CMV-seropositive. Each CDR3 is given with its conserved first and last residue. D genes are given only for firm matches. The listing skips clone size in some rows; elsewhere it reads once, few, many or a size class.

v_call,clone_size,d_call,j_call,cdr3_nt,cdr3_aa
TRBV6-4,.,TRBD1,TRBJ2-1,TGTGCCAGCAGTGCCGGGACAGGGCCCTACAATGAGCAGTTCTTC,CASSAGTGPYNEQFF
TRBV5-1,once,TRBD1,TRBJ2-7,TGCGCCAGCAGCTTTGGACAGGGAGATCGCGAGCAGTACTTC,CASSFGQGDREQYF
TRBV6-1,.,TRBD1,TRBJ2-7,TGTGCCAGCAGTGACCGGGACAGGGGCGCTCCCTACGAGCAGTACTTC,CASSDRDRGAPYEQYF
TRBV10-3,few,TRBD1,TRBJ2-3,TGTGCCATCAGAGATGACAGGGCGAATGGTCTGTATTTT,CAIRDDRANGLYF
TRBV19,.,.,TRBJ2-5,TGTGCCAGTAGTATCACCCCCGGGGACCAAGAGACCCAGTACTTC,CASSITPGDQETQYF
TRBV5-1,.,.,TRBJ1-1,TGCGCCAGCAGCTTAGGTCTGTTGGGGGGGGGAGGGGGATTATGGACTGAAGCTTTCTTT,CASSLGLLGGGGGLWTEAFF
TRBV4-2,.,TRBD2,TRBJ2-1,TGTGCCAGCAGCCAAGTGGTACAGCGGACTAGCGGGAGAGCGGATGAGCAGTTCTTC,CASSQVVQRTSGRADEQFF
TRBV2,.,TRBD1,TRBJ1-5,TGTGCCAGCACCGAGGGCAGGGGGATAGATCAGCCCCAGCATTTT,CASTEGRGIDQPQHF
TRBV7-8,.,.,TRBJ1-2,TGTGCCAGCAGCGAAGACAGCGGGCACTATGGCTACACCTTC,CASSEDSGHYGYTF
TRBV27,once,.,TRBJ2-1,TGTGCCAGCAGTTTTACCCCCGGGGTCATCAATGAGCAGTTCTTC,CASSFTPGVINEQFF